These 27 T cell receptor beta chains share one sample of origin, sequenced in a study of T cell responses to AZD1222 COVID-19 vaccine (dated by TCRdb to the early 2020s). Libraries were made using the immunoSEQ multiplex PCR assay. Drawn from immuneACCESS, this table holds only the in-frame rearrangements with V and J called that TCRdb kept. Clones are partly lost; checked studies trace under half to an unresolved V gene and leave the rest unexplained. The sample table holds approximately 150,000 clones, of which 80% to 95% were seen once. The ten largest make up more than 0.7% of the sample. The meaning of the sample's time point label: baseline before first vaccination. Sample treatment or condition, as interpreted from the label and publication: meningococcal conjugate vaccine given as trial control. The input for sequencing was peripheral blood, taken on day 0 of MenACWY control vaccination. Source of these receptors: an adult in good health.

The chain links TRBV5-4 to TRBJ2-7; 10 bases fit TRBD1. V lost 1 base and J lost 7; bases outside the gene matches: 8. The germline V gene has CDR1 SGHNT and CDR2 YYREEE (reference sequence). The CDR3 contains 15 residues. The CDR3 DNA sequence: TGTGCCAGCAGCTTGCCGGGACAGGGGCAAGGGGAGCAGTACTTC. Amino acids: CASSLPGQGQGEQYF. Combining the CDR3 with reference TRBV5-4 and TRBJ2-7 gives the whole variable domain ETGVTQSPTHLIKTRGQQVTLRCSSQSGHNTVSWYQQALGQGPQFIFQYYREEENGRGNFPPRFSGLQFPNYSSELNVNALELDDSALYLCASSLPGQGQGEQYFGPGTRLTVT.

CDR3 sequence (DNA): TGTGCCAGCTCACCGATCGACAGATGGAACACCGGGGAGCTGTTTTTT. Protein product: CASSPIDRWNTGELFF. The rearrangement uses TRBV18 and TRBJ2-2, with a tentative D call TRBD1 (5 bases). V lost 3 bases to trimming and J lost 1 base, with 12 bases between them. The CDR3 spans 16 residues. Germline V gives CDR1 KGHSH, CDR2 LQKENI.

This clone has only one observation. The chain has TRBV19 and TRBJ1-4; weak D call: TRBD1 (5 bases). In germline, CDR1 is LNHDA, CDR2 SQIVND (reference sequence). V gave up 7 bases and J gave up 7 bases, with 19 bases separating them. This CDR3 has 15 amino acids. The chain's CDR3 is CASTPGTANLEKLFF. CDR3 DNA sequence: TGTGCCAGTACTCCCGGGACTGCTAACCTTGAAAAACTGTTTTTT.

This clone was counted only a few times. The rearrangement uses TRBV6-5 and TRBJ2-1; D may correspond to TRBD1 or TRBD2 (5 bases each). This CDR3 has 14 residues. Trimming removed 0 bases at V and 7 bases at J, with 10 bases between. Looked up from germline, CDR1 is MNHEY and CDR2 is SVGAGI. CDR3 loop: CASSYSEGMNEQFF. In DNA form, the CDR3 reads TGTGCCAGCAGTTACTCAGAGGGGATGAATGAGCAGTTCTTC.

The chain joins TRBV4-1 to TRBJ2-5; D call uncertain. The CDR3 spans 16 residues. The V gene lost 0 bases and the J gene lost 4 bases, with 15 bases spanning the gap. Germline values: CDR1 MGHRA, CDR2 YSYEKL. CDR3 nucleotides: TGCGCCAGCAGCCAAGAAGTTTTGCGTGGCCGAGAGACCCAGTACTTC. Protein product: CASSQEVLRGRETQYF.

This chain links TRBV5-1 with TRBJ1-3, with D tentatively TRBD1 (5 bases). The CDR3 covers 18 residues. Deletions cut 0 bases from V and 0 bases from J, with 16 bases between. Germline loops: CDR1 SGHRS, CDR2 YFSETQ. This CDR3 reads CASSLEFQGVSSGNTIYF. The CDR3 DNA reads TGCGCCAGCAGCTTGGAATTCCAGGGAGTTAGCTCTGGAAACACCATATATTTT.

The chain links TRBV5-4 to TRBJ1-4; D gene unclear. From germline, CDR1 is SGHNT and CDR2 YYREEE (reference sequence). The CDR3 is made up of 12 amino acids. The V end lost 2 bases, the J end lost 8 bases, and 7 bases lay between the germline ends. DNA for the CDR3: TGTGCCAGCAGCTTATTAGGGGAAAAACTGTTTTTT. Amino acids: CASSLLGEKLFF. Variable domain in full (rest from reference TRBV5-4 and TRBJ1-4): ETGVTQSPTHLIKTRGQQVTLRCSSQSGHNTVSWYQQALGQGPQFIFQYYREEENGRGNFPPRFSGLQFPNYSSELNVNALELDDSALYLCASSLLGEKLFFGSGTQLSVL.

This chain connects TRBV18 to TRBJ1-2, with 7 bases fitting TRBD1. The CDR3 runs 14 residues. The J segment lost 6 bases and the V segment lost 4 bases, leaving 8 bases of the junction unmatched. CDR1 is KGHSH and CDR2 is LQKENI in the germline V gene. CDR3 loop: CASSRPGTVNGYTF. The DNA for the CDR3 is TGTGCCAGCTCACGCCCCGGGACAGTCAATGGCTACACCTTC.

The chain couples TRBV6-5 to TRBJ1-2, with 7 bases fitting TRBD1. V dropped 7 bases and J dropped 6; count of bases not matched to a gene: 11. The CDR3 is made up of 14 amino acids. Germline CDR1 reads MNHEY; CDR2 reads SVGAGI. The CDR3 region has the DNA TGTGCCAGCACCCGGACAGGCCCAGGCGATGGCTACACCTTC. Its translation: CASTRTGPGDGYTF.

There are a few counts of this clone. The chain employs TRBV11-2 and TRBJ1-1; D possibly corresponds to TRBD1 (5 bases). The CDR3 spans 17 residues. From germline, CDR1 is SGHAT and CDR2 FQNNGV. V lost 2 bases, J lost 3 bases, and 19 bases lay in between. The CDR3 DNA reads as TGTGCCAGCAGCTTATTTAGCGGGGGATCTAAGGACACTGAAGCTTTCTTT. Translating it yields CASSLFSGGSKDTEAFF.

The V gene is TRBV27, the J gene TRBJ1-4, with TRBD1 matching 7 bases. The CDR3 sequence is 14 residues long. Per the germline V gene, CDR1 is MNHEY and CDR2 is SMNVEV (reference sequence). V trimming: 2 bases; J trimming: 10 bases; junction bases outside the gene matches: 7. This chain's CDR3 is CASSLVAGGGKLFF. In nucleotides, the CDR3 is TGTGCCAGCAGTTTAGTGGCAGGGGGGGGAAAACTGTTTTTT.

V gene TRBV7-9 combines with J gene TRBJ1-2; D perhaps matches TRBD1 (6 bases). The CDR3 contains 13 residues. With 1 base removed from V and 5 bases from J, the gap between germline ends came to 8 bases. Germline assignment: CDR1 SEHNR and CDR2 FQNEAQ (reference sequence). The CDR3 sequence: CASSLGTEYGYTF. CDR3 nucleotide sequence: TGTGCCAGCAGCTTAGGGACAGAGTATGGCTACACCTTC.

The chain is built from TRBV4-1 and TRBJ2-1; 9 bases agree with TRBD2. Trimming at V came to 4 bases and at J to 8 bases, leaving 6 bases not matched to a gene. Germline CDR1 and CDR2: MGHRA and YSYEKL. The CDR3 loop spans 14 amino acids. In DNA, the CDR3 is TGCGCCAGCAGCCCTGGCGGGAGGGCTCATGAGCAGTTCTTC. Its translation is CASSPGGRAHEQFF.

V and J are TRBV5-1 and TRBJ2-1; 16 positions match TRBD2. The CDR3 sequence is 20 residues long. Germline assignment: CDR1 SGHRS and CDR2 YFSETQ. Losses at the gene ends were 4 bases for V and 0 bases for J; bases not matched to a gene: 10. The chain's CDR3 is CASSPIGTSGRASSYNEQFF. The DNA of the CDR3 is TGCGCCAGCAGCCCAATCGGGACTAGCGGGAGGGCCTCCTCCTACAATGAGCAGTTCTTC.

The chain uses TRBV12-3 or TRBV12-4 and TRBJ2-7, with 7 bases aligning to TRBD2. The CDR3 consists of 13 residues. V shed 3 bases and J 6 bases; nucleotides not matched to a gene: 5. DNA of the CDR3: TGTGCCAGCAGTTTCGCGACTAGCAGCGAGCAGTACTTC. It specifies CASSFATSSEQYF.

This chain links TRBV5-8 with TRBJ1-5; D unclear. The CDR3 consists of 14 residues. V was shortened by 0 bases and J by 9 bases, with 13 bases between the two germline ends. In germline, CDR1 is SGHTS, CDR2 YDEGEE. CDR3 in amino acids: CASSLDAGFGPQHF. The CDR3 bases are TGTGCCAGCAGCTTGGACGCGGGGTTTGGGCCCCAGCATTTT.

This chain joins TRBV6-6 and TRBJ2-7, with TRBD2 matching over 8 bases. Germline assignment: CDR1 MNHNY and CDR2 SVGAGI (reference sequence). The V and J ends lost 5 bases and 6 bases, in that order; junction bases with no gene match: 9. This CDR3 has 14 amino acids. CDR3 in amino acids: CASSPPGAGVEQYF. The CDR3 coding sequence is TGTGCCAGCAGTCCCCCGGGAGCGGGGGTCGAGCAGTACTTC.

The chain is built from TRBV3-1 (or the pseudogene TRBV3-2) and TRBJ1-1; D unresolved. The V gene lost 6 bases and the J gene lost 2 bases, with 10 bases spanning the gap. The CDR3 sequence is 13 residues long. Germline-derived CDR1 and CDR2 are LGHDT and YNNKEL (reference sequence). In DNA, the CDR3 is TGTGCCAGCAGTTTCAATCCAAACACTGAAGCTTTCTTT. Amino acids: CASSFNPNTEAFF.

This rearrangement joins TRBV5-5 to TRBJ1-1, with 7 bases that match TRBD1. Germline CDR1 and CDR2: SGHKS and YYEKEE (reference sequence). J lost 11 bases, V lost 2 bases, and 9 bases had no gene match. The CDR3 has 13 residues. Here the CDR3 reads CASSLDRAPSAFF. CDR3 DNA: TGTGCCAGCAGCTTAGACAGGGCCCCTAGTGCTTTCTTT.

The chain combines TRBV10-3 with TRBJ1-2, with TRBD1 as a possible D gene (6 bases). CDR1 and CDR2 from the germline V gene are ENHRY and SYGVKD. CDR3 length: 15 amino acids. The V gene lost 6 bases and the J gene lost 3 bases, with 17 bases spanning the gap. The chain's CDR3 is CAISKTGKEDYGYTF. The CDR3 bases are TGTGCCATCAGCAAAACAGGGAAAGAGGACTATGGCTACACCTTC.

The gene calls are TRBV6-2 or TRBV6-3 and TRBJ1-6, with 10 bases lining up with TRBD1. V shed 5 bases and J 7 bases; nucleotides not matched to a gene: 5. Germline CDR1 is MNHEY and CDR2 is SVGEGT. The CDR3 runs 15 residues. CDR3 DNA sequence: TGTGCCAGCAGTCTATCGACAGGGGGCAATTCACCCCTCCACTTT. This encodes CASSLSTGGNSPLHF.

The chain joins TRBV9 to TRBJ1-2, with TRBD1 as a possible D gene (6 bases). V was clipped by 2 bases and J by 4 bases, with 15 bases between them. This CDR3 contains 15 residues. The germline gives CDR1 SGDLS, CDR2 YYNGEE. The CDR3: CASSVRDTERYGYTF. The CDR3 bases are TGTGCCAGCAGCGTCCGGGACACCGAACGCTATGGCTACACCTTC.

This clone was observed a single time. J is TRBJ2-1 and V is TRBV4-1; D is perhaps TRBD1 (7 bases). This CDR3 comprises 14 residues. V was trimmed by 3 bases and J by 10 bases, leaving 16 bases between them. Germline CDR1 MGHRA, CDR2 YSYEKL. The CDR3 coding sequence is TGCGCCAGCAGCCAGCTTATCCAGGGGGGCGAGCAGTTCTTC. Protein product: CASSQLIQGGEQFF.

The V and J genes are TRBV9 and TRBJ1-1; D remains ambiguous. The CDR3 is made up of 14 amino acids. V was cut by 0 bases and J by 5 bases, with 11 bases left in between. Per germline, CDR1 SGDLS and CDR2 YYNGEE. CDR3 nucleotides: TGTGCCAGCAGCGTAGCTAGGCGGGGAACTGAAGCTTTCTTT. Translation: CASSVARRGTEAFF.

This chain uses TRBV7-9 with TRBJ1-1; 10 bases match TRBD1. Germline V gives CDR1 SEHNR, CDR2 FQNEAQ (reference sequence). The V segment lost 4 bases and the J segment 6 bases; nucleotides outside the gene matches: 14. There are 17 residues in the CDR3. The CDR3 DNA reads as TGTGCCAGCAGCTCGTTGCTGGGGACAGGGGTTAACCCTGAAGCTTTCTTT. Translation gives CASSSLLGTGVNPEAFF.

The chain couples TRBV19 to TRBJ1-5; the D is unclear. The CDR3 totals 16 residues. V lost 2 bases and J 4 bases, leaving 15 bases between the germline ends. Germline loops: CDR1 LNHDA, CDR2 SQIVND (reference sequence). In DNA, the CDR3 is TGTGCCAGTAGTATATCCCCAATCCCAGGTAATCAGCCCCAGCATTTT. Its protein is CASSISPIPGNQPQHF.

The chain recombines TRBV6-5 with TRBJ1-5; 7 bases line up with TRBD1. V was pared by 9 bases and J by 5 bases, with 7 bases of the junction left unmatched. Germline lookup yields CDR1 MNHEY and CDR2 SVGAGI. This CDR3 spans 13 amino acids. The CDR3 bases are TGTGCCAGTAACGACAGGGTGGATCAGCCCCAGCATTTT. Translated, it gives CASNDRVDQPQHF.